This T cell receptor beta chain derives from a study of T cells in Graves' hyperthyroidism and ophthalmopathy. Study-wide results and caveats: Blood samples included most of the expanded thyroid clonotypes exceeding 0.001.

This clonotype was found many times. Its target is unknown. Germline lookup yields CDR1 SGHAT and CDR2 FQNNGV. V was shortened by 5 bases and J by 3 bases, with 5 bases between the two germline ends. This CDR3 is 12 amino acids long. Uncontrolled infection, other autoimmune disease, pregnancy or lactation disqualified patients from enrolment. The source material, RNA transcripts, was used to amplify TCR beta CDR3 regions. The HTBI primer set was used in a first-round RT-PCR of the TCR CDR3. TCRdb re-called the multiplex PCR reads with MiXCR, one entry per CDR3 protein. Here the sample spans hundreds of thousands of distinct CDR3 sequences, about 14% being singletons.

The chain joins TRBV11-2 to TRBJ1-3, with no clear D. The specimen sequenced was blood. The TCR comes from a woman in her forties with Graves' ophthalmopathy. The CDR3 sequence is CASSPRGNTIYF. DNA for the CDR3: TGTGCCAGCAGCCCCCGTGGAAACACCATATATTTT.